These T cell receptor beta chains were read from a single sample in a study of T-cell reconstitution after alpha-beta-depleted transplantation in children. MiXCR was run by TCRdb on the PCR reads, yielding one entry per CDR3 protein. The repertoire holds 200,000 to 250,000 distinct CDR3 sequences, with 12% as singletons. Sequences were derived from PBMCs from the stem cell graft donor, sampled from the stem cell graft. The receptors come from a human donor who donated a stem cell graft to a child with acute lymphoblastic leukemia. The CDR3 runs from the conserved cysteine through the conserved F or W. D genes are given only for firm matches. Clone sizes are given selectively: once, few, many, or a class where the clone is expanded.

clone size: -
V gene: TRBV6-6
J gene: TRBJ2-5
D gene: -
CDR3 DNA: TGTGCCACCCGACGAGAGACCCAGTACTTC
CDR3 protein: CATRRETQYF

clone size: many
V gene: TRBV20-1
J gene: TRBJ2-1
D gene: -
CDR3 DNA: TGCAGTGCTAGAGACAGGGAACGTTCAGATGAGCAGTTCTTC
CDR3 protein: CSARDRERSDEQFF

clone size: many
V gene: TRBV20-1
J gene: TRBJ2-1
D gene: -
CDR3 DNA: TGCAGTGCCGAGAGACTCGTTCAGTTCTTC
CDR3 protein: CSAERLVQFF

clone size: many
V gene: TRBV7-9
J gene: TRBJ1-1
D gene: -
CDR3 DNA: TGTGCCAGCGGGCGCGGTGGAGCTATGAACACTGAAGCTTTCTTT
CDR3 protein: CASGRGGAMNTEAFF

clone size: many
V gene: TRBV6-1
J gene: TRBJ1-3
D gene: -
CDR3 DNA: TGTGCCAGCAGTCGTCAGGGAGACGGAAACACCATATATTTT
CDR3 protein: CASSRQGDGNTIYF

clone size: many
V gene: TRBV4-3
J gene: TRBJ2-7
D gene: -
CDR3 DNA: TGCGCCAGCAGCCAAGACGGCAGGGTAAATTCCTACGAGCAGTACTTC
CDR3 protein: CASSQDGRVNSYEQYF

clone size: many
V gene: TRBV12-3/TRBV12-4
J gene: TRBJ2-5
D gene: -
CDR3 DNA: TGTGCCAGCAGTTTCGGGGGGCGGAGGGGAAAAGAGACCCAGTACTTC
CDR3 protein: CASSFGGRRGKETQYF

clone size: many
V gene: TRBV29-1
J gene: TRBJ2-5
D gene: -
CDR3 DNA: TGCAGCGCCGAGGCCAGGGGAAGCGGCGAGACCCAGTACTTC
CDR3 protein: CSAEARGSGETQYF

clone size: many
V gene: TRBV28
J gene: TRBJ2-5
D gene: -
CDR3 DNA: TGTGCCAGCATGACCCTGGGCGAGACCCAGTACTTC
CDR3 protein: CASMTLGETQYF

clone size: many
V gene: TRBV4-2
J gene: TRBJ2-7
D gene: TRBD2
CDR3 DNA: TGTGCCAGCAGCCAAGGACTAGCGGAGTACGAGCAGTACTTC
CDR3 protein: CASSQGLAEYEQYF

clone size: many
V gene: TRBV28
J gene: TRBJ2-3
D gene: -
CDR3 DNA: TGTGCCAGCAGCCCCTACGACGGTTGGGGTAATACGCAGTATTTT
CDR3 protein: CASSPYDGWGNTQYF

clone size: many
V gene: TRBV4-3
J gene: TRBJ2-1
D gene: -
CDR3 DNA: TGCGCCAGCAGCCAAGATGAAGACAATGAGCAGTTCTTC
CDR3 protein: CASSQDEDNEQFF

clone size: many
V gene: TRBV4-3
J gene: TRBJ2-5
D gene: -
CDR3 DNA: TGCGCCAGCAGCCAAGTAGGCCAAGAGACCCAGTACTTC
CDR3 protein: CASSQVGQETQYF

clone size: few
V gene: TRBV12-3/TRBV12-4
J gene: TRBJ2-5
D gene: -
CDR3 DNA: TGTGCCAGCAGTCCCGCAAGTAGTGAGACCCAGTACTTC
CDR3 protein: CASSPASSETQYF

clone size: -
V gene: TRBV5-4
J gene: TRBJ1-2
D gene: -
CDR3 DNA: TGTGCCAGCAGCCGCTCAGTTTCGCCCAACTATGGCTACACCTTC
CDR3 protein: CASSRSVSPNYGYTF

clone size: many
V gene: TRBV5-1
J gene: TRBJ2-1
D gene: TRBD2
CDR3 DNA: TGCGCCAGCAGCTTGGTCGGCGGGGGGGCCCCTGAGCAGTTCTTC
CDR3 protein: CASSLVGGGAPEQFF

clone size: many
V gene: TRBV28
J gene: TRBJ2-7
D gene: -
CDR3 DNA: TGTGCCAGCAGTGGGATTACGAGGCAGTACTTC
CDR3 protein: CASSGITRQYF

clone size: many
V gene: TRBV9
J gene: TRBJ1-2
D gene: -
CDR3 DNA: TGTGCCAGCAGCATCCGGACTCATGGCTACACCTTC
CDR3 protein: CASSIRTHGYTF

clone size: many
V gene: TRBV20-1
J gene: TRBJ1-5
D gene: TRBD1
CDR3 DNA: TGCAGTGCTAGAATTGCAGGGGGAAGCAATCAGCCCCAGCATTTT
CDR3 protein: CSARIAGGSNQPQHF

clone size: many
V gene: TRBV4-3
J gene: TRBJ2-5
D gene: -
CDR3 DNA: TGCGCCAGCAGCCAAGACCGGATGGTCGGAGAGACCCAGTACTTC
CDR3 protein: CASSQDRMVGETQYF

clone size: many
V gene: TRBV4-3
J gene: TRBJ2-3
D gene: -
CDR3 DNA: TGCGCCAGCAGCCAGGGTGGTTATACGCAGTATTTT
CDR3 protein: CASSQGGYTQYF

clone size: many
V gene: TRBV5-1
J gene: TRBJ1-1
D gene: TRBD1
CDR3 DNA: TGCGCCAGCAGCTTGTGGGACAGGGCCTTGAACACTGAAGCTTTCTTT
CDR3 protein: CASSLWDRALNTEAFF

clone size: many
V gene: TRBV29-1
J gene: TRBJ2-7
D gene: TRBD2
CDR3 DNA: TGCAGCGTTAGCGGGACGGCATTCTACGAGCAGTACTTC
CDR3 protein: CSVSGTAFYEQYF

clone size: many
V gene: TRBV7-9
J gene: TRBJ2-3
D gene: -
CDR3 DNA: TGTGCCAGCAGCTTAAGTAGGACCGGGGTCTTGCCAGATACGCAGTATTTT
CDR3 protein: CASSLSRTGVLPDTQYF

clone size: many
V gene: TRBV5-6
J gene: TRBJ2-2
D gene: TRBD2
CDR3 DNA: TGTGCCAGCAGCCTACGGGGGGTGGAATCCGGGGAGCTGTTTTTT
CDR3 protein: CASSLRGVESGELFF

clone size: many
V gene: TRBV27
J gene: TRBJ2-6
D gene: TRBD2
CDR3 DNA: TGTGCCAGCAGTCCGATCTCGGGAGCGGGGATGTCTGGGGCCAACGTCCTGACTTTC
CDR3 protein: CASSPISGAGMSGANVLTF

clone size: many
V gene: TRBV4-2
J gene: TRBJ1-4
D gene: -
CDR3 DNA: TGTGCCAGCAGCCAAGATAAAGGTGAAAAACTGTTTTTT
CDR3 protein: CASSQDKGEKLFF

clone size: many
V gene: TRBV20-1
J gene: TRBJ2-1
D gene: TRBD2
CDR3 DNA: TGCAGTGCTAGAGATGATCTAGCGGGGGGAAGCTCCTACAATGAGCAGTTCTTC
CDR3 protein: CSARDDLAGGSSYNEQFF

clone size: many
V gene: TRBV20-1
J gene: TRBJ1-2
D gene: -
CDR3 DNA: TGCAGTGCCGCCGACTTTGGGACACCTTATGGCTACACCTTC
CDR3 protein: CSAADFGTPYGYTF

clone size: -
V gene: TRBV10-3
J gene: TRBJ2-7
D gene: -
CDR3 DNA: TGTGCCATCAGTGAGTCAAGGGACTCCAGGGGTTACGAGCAGTACTTC
CDR3 protein: CAISESRDSRGYEQYF

clone size: many
V gene: TRBV7-9
J gene: TRBJ1-2
D gene: -
CDR3 DNA: TGTGCCAGCATCCACTCGGTGGAGGAAGGCTACACCTTC
CDR3 protein: CASIHSVEEGYTF

clone size: -
V gene: TRBV20-1
J gene: TRBJ1-3
D gene: -
CDR3 DNA: TGCAGTGCTAGAGGACCGGGAAACACCATATATTTT
CDR3 protein: CSARGPGNTIYF

clone size: many
V gene: TRBV20-1
J gene: TRBJ1-5
D gene: -
CDR3 DNA: TGCAGTGCTAGATCGGGGGTTGGGGTAAATCAGCCCCAGCATTTT
CDR3 protein: CSARSGVGVNQPQHF

clone size: many
V gene: TRBV5-6
J gene: TRBJ1-2
D gene: -
CDR3 DNA: TGTGCCAGCAGAAATAGGGAGGCCGTTAACTATGGCTACACCTTC
CDR3 protein: CASRNREAVNYGYTF

clone size: many
V gene: TRBV6-1
J gene: TRBJ1-3
D gene: -
CDR3 DNA: TGTGCCAGCAGTGAAAAACAGGGCGGAAACACCATATATTTT
CDR3 protein: CASSEKQGGNTIYF

clone size: many
V gene: TRBV11-3
J gene: TRBJ2-3
D gene: TRBD1
CDR3 DNA: TGTGCCAGCAGCCGTAGACAGGGGGCCGCAGATACGCAGTATTTT
CDR3 protein: CASSRRQGAADTQYF

clone size: many
V gene: TRBV20-1
J gene: TRBJ2-2
D gene: -
CDR3 DNA: TGCAGTGCTCGGGGGGCGGTCACCGGGGAGCTGTTTTTT
CDR3 protein: CSARGAVTGELFF

clone size: many
V gene: TRBV30
J gene: TRBJ1-1
D gene: -
CDR3 DNA: TGTGCCTGGACCAAGTGGGGGGTTGGCACTGAAGCTTTCTTT
CDR3 protein: CAWTKWGVGTEAFF

clone size: many
V gene: TRBV20-1
J gene: TRBJ2-5
D gene: -
CDR3 DNA: TGCAGTGCTAGAGTTCCAGACTTCCAAGAGACCCAGTACTTC
CDR3 protein: CSARVPDFQETQYF